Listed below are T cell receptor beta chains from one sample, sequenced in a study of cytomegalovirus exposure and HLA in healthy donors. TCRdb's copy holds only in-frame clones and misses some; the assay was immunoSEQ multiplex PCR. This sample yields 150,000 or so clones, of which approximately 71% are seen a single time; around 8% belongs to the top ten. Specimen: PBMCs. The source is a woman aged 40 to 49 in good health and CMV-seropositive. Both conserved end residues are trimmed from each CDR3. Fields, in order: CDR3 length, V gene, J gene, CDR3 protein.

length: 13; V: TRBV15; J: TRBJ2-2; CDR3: ATRQGGKNTGELF
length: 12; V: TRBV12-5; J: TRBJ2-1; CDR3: ASGLSSGSDEQF
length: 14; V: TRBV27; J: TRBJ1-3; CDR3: ASRTSGHPTGNTIY
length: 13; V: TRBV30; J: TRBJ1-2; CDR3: AWSEAQTATYGYT
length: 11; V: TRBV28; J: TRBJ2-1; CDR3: ASSLNHGTSAF
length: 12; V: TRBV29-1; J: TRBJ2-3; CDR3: SCSGRAYTDTQY
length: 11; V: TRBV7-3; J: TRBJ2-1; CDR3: ASSIQRVTEQF
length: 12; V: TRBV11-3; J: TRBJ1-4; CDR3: ASGVQGARGKLF
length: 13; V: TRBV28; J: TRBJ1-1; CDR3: ASSLGGLTNTEAF
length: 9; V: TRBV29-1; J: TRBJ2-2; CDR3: SVRDTGELF
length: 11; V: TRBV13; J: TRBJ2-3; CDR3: ASSLGRGDTQY
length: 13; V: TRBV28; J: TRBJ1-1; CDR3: ASSPGQGLYTEAF
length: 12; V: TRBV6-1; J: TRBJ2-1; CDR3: ASSGGDFYNEQF
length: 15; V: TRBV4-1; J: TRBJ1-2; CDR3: ASNNPPQGGANYGYT
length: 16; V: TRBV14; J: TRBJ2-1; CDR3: ASSPSPFQGQANNEQF
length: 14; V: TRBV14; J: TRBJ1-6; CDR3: ASSQGVVMNNSPLH
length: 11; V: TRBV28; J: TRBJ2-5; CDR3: ASSGGGLKTQY
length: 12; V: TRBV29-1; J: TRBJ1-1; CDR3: SVEGTGPNTEAF
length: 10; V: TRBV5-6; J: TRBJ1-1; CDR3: ASSSGREEAF
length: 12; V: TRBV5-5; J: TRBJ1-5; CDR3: ASSRDRGNQPQH
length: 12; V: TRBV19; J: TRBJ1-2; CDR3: ASSYRGVTYGYT
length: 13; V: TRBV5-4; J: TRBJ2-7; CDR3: ASSLSGGPVYEQY
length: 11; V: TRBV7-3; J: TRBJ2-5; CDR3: ASSPGQGETQY
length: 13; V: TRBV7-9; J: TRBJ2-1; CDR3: ASSLRTSGNNEQF
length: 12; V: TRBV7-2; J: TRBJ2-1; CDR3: ASSRRSSYNEQF
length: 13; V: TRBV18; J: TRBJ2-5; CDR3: ASSPEGTLSETQY
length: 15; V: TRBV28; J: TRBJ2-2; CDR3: ASEATGLGPNTGELF
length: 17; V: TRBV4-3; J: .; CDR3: ASSQKTSSTSGGSYEQY
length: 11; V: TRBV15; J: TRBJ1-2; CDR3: ATSTGSVYGYT
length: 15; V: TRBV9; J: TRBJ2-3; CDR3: ASSVSRASGRSDTQY
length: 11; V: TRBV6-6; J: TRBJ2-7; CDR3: ASSSGRGGEQY
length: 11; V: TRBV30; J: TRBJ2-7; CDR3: AWSVGGDYEQY
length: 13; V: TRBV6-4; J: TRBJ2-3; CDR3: ASRAQGFIADTQY
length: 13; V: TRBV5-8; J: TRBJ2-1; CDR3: ASPRVSGRSNEQF
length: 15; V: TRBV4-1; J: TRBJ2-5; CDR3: ASSQESTSAGLETQY
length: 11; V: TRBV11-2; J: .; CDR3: ASSSDRAGEQY
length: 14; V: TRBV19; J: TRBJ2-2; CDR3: ASGGLAGGPYGELF
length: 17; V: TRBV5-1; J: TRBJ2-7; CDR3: ASSVRPSGTNSFSYEQY
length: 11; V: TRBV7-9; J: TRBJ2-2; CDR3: ASTPAGTGELF
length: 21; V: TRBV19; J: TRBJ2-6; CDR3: ASSIEGVGYGGISVSGANVLT
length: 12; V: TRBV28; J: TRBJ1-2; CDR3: ASRLLVSSEGYT
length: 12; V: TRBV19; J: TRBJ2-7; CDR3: ASKTQVGAYEQY
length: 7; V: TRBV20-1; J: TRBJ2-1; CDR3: SATLEQF
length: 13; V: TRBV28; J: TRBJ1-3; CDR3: ASSRLTGSGNTIY
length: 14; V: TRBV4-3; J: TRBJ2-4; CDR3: ASSQDFLVAKNIQY
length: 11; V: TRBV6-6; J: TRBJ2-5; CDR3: ASSWGRGETQY
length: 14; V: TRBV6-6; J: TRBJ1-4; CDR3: ASSWGQGITNEKLF
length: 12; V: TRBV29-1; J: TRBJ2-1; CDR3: SVESQRAYNEQF
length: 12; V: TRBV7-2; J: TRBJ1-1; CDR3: ASSSGTGRIEAF
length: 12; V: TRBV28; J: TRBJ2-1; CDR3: ASSFSSGRGEQF
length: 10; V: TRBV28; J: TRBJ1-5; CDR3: ASSFLDQPQH
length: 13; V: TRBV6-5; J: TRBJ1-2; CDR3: ASSPLDRKGYGYT
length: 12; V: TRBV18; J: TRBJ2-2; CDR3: ASSPWQNTGELF
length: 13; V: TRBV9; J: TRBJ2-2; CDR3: ASSPRLGDTGELF
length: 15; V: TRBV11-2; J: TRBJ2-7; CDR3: ASSLGLAGGQSGEQY
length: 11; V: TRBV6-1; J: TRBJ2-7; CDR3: ASRGQGFYEQY
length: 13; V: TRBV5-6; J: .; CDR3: ASSLGATGSYEQY